This T cell receptor (beta chain) was captured in a study of OX40 agonist ivuxolimab in advanced cancers. Study outcomes and limitations: Certain nonresponders likewise exhibited a low normalized T-cell clonal expansion.

On this clone itself: Its antigen is currently unknown.

Clones were read by immunoSEQ multiplex PCR, and TCRdb kept only the in-frame ones, dropping some. The sample holds tens of thousands of clones, around nine tenths seen once. There are 12 residues in the CDR3. V was trimmed by 4 bases and J by 6 bases, leaving 13 bases between them. Germline CDR1 and CDR2: SQVTM and ANQGSEA. This sample comprised CD4+ or CD8+ T cells sorted from blood, obtained in a trial of the OX40 agonist ivuxolimab. This receptor was identified in an adult with an advanced solid tumor such as melanoma, head and neck, liver or kidney cancer. The chain joins TRBV29-1 to TRBJ2-7; the D gene is possibly TRBD1 (6 bases). DNA of the CDR3: TGCAGCGTTGTGAGGGCAGGGGTCGAGCAGTACTTC. Its translation: CSVVRAGVEQYF.